Presented here are 26 T cell receptor beta chains from one specimen sequenced in a study of shared clonotypes between healthy human individuals. Profiling relied on immunoSEQ multiplex PCR, and the TCRdb table lists in-frame clones only, not all of them. Of around 1.6 million clones listed, nearly 99% were seen once; the top ten hold less than 0.55%. Specimen: naive CD4+ T cells sorted from blood. Regarding subset: CD45RA+ positively selected. Receptors originate from a man in his thirties or forties in good health.

This chain uses TRBV27 with TRBJ2-7; D may be TRBD1 or TRBD2 (6 bases each). V lost 6 bases, J lost 5 bases, and 11 bases lay in between. The germline gives CDR1 MNHEY, CDR2 SMNVEV (reference sequence). CDR3 length: 12 amino acids. The CDR3 is CASRQGGHEQYF. In DNA form, the CDR3 reads TGTGCCAGCAGACAGGGAGGCCACGAGCAGTACTTC.

J is TRBJ2-1 and V is TRBV19; 8 bases are shared with TRBD1. CDR1 is LNHDA, CDR2 SQIVND, per germline (reference sequence). This CDR3 spans 14 amino acids. Germline trimming cut 5 bases from V and 5 bases from J; bases unmatched to any gene: 5. The CDR3 sequence is CASSSGQAHNEQFF. The CDR3 region has the DNA TGTGCCAGTAGTTCGGGACAGGCCCACAATGAGCAGTTCTTC.

This clone was recorded only once. The rearrangement joins TRBV2 to TRBJ2-2, with D uncertain. Germline V CDR1 and CDR2: SNHLY, FYNNEI. The CDR3 length is 15 residues. V lost 9 bases, J lost 4 bases, and 18 bases lay in between. The CDR3 DNA follows: TGTGCCAGTAACCGGGCCCAAAGGTCCACCGGGGAGCTGTTTTTT. Translation: CASNRAQRSTGELFF.

This clone was seen once. V is TRBV5-5 and J is TRBJ2-1; a weak D match, TRBD1 (5 bases). The CDR3 contains 15 residues. The V gene lost 4 bases and the J gene lost 5 bases, with 16 bases spanning the gap. CDR1 is SGHKS, CDR2 YYEKEE, per germline (reference sequence). In DNA form, the CDR3 reads TGTGCCAGCAGCATCACAGGTCCGATGAACAATGAGCAGTTCTTC. Its translation is CASSITGPMNNEQFF.

The chain links TRBV7-2 to TRBJ1-2, with D unclear. Per the germline V gene, CDR1 is SGHTA and CDR2 is FQGNSA. The CDR3 length is 14 residues. Deletions cut 5 bases from V and 4 bases from J, with 14 bases between. In DNA form, the CDR3 reads TGTGCCAGCAGCCCCAAACCGACCGGCTATGGCTACACCTTC. It is translated as CASSPKPTGYGYTF. Variable domain in full (rest from reference TRBV7-2 and TRBJ1-2): GAGVSQSPSNKVTEKGKDVELRCDPISGHTALYWYRQSLGQGLEFLIYFQGNSAPDKSGLPSDRFSAERTGGSVSTLTIQRTQQEDSAVYLCASSPKPTGYGYTFGSGTRLTVV.

The chain links TRBV11-3 to TRBJ1-5; no clear D. CDR3 length: 17 residues. Trimming shortened V by 0 bases and J by 1 base, and 13 bases separated the two germline ends. Germline-derived CDR1 and CDR2 are SGHNT and YENEEA. CDR3 in amino acids: CASSLDMVRGSNQPQHF. The CDR3 DNA follows: TGTGCCAGCAGCTTAGATATGGTCAGAGGCAGCAATCAGCCCCAGCATTTT.

This chain joins TRBV7-9 and TRBJ2-1; 12 positions match TRBD1. V shed 5 bases and J 8 bases; nucleotides not matched to a gene: 7. Germline-derived CDR1 and CDR2 are SEHNR and FQNEAQ (reference sequence). The CDR3 is 15 residues long. This chain's CDR3 is CASSKGQGARDEQFF. For the CDR3, the DNA is TGTGCCAGCAGCAAGGGACAGGGGGCAAGGGATGAGCAGTTCTTC. The full variable domain, with the rest looked up from reference TRBV7-9 and TRBJ2-1, is DTGVSQNPRHKITKRGQNVTFRCDPISEHNRLYWYRQTLGQGPEFLTYFQNEAQLEKSRLLSDRFSAERPKGSFSTLEIQRTEQGDSAMYLCASSKGQGARDEQFFGPGTRLTVL.

The rearrangement uses TRBV15 and TRBJ2-2; tentative D call: TRBD2 (5 bases). The CDR3 has 15 residues. Trimming removed 3 bases from V and 3 bases from J, with 11 bases in between. Germline values: CDR1 LNHNV, CDR2 YYDKDF (reference sequence). CDR3 in DNA: TGTGCCACCAGCAGGAGGGCAAGGGACACCGGGGAGCTGTTTTTT. It specifies CATSRRARDTGELFF.

CDR3 protein: CASSPLNGEFGNTIYF. In nucleotides, the CDR3 is TGTGCCAGCTCACCACTCAATGGTGAGTTTGGAAACACCATATATTTT. V gene TRBV18 combines with J gene TRBJ1-3; D is uncertain. Germline-derived CDR1 and CDR2 are KGHSH and LQKENI. CDR3 length: 16 amino acids. With 1 base removed from V and 3 bases from J, the gap between germline ends came to 13 bases.

This chain connects TRBV11-3 to TRBJ2-7; the D gene is possibly TRBD1 (5 bases). V lost 3 bases and J lost 5, with 17 bases in between. The CDR3 sequence is 15 residues long. Germline V lookup: CDR1 SGHNT, CDR2 YENEEA. As DNA, the CDR3 is TGTGCCAGCAGCTTCCCATGGGGCCCGGTCCACGAGCAGTACTTC. It codes for CASSFPWGPVHEQYF.

The chain has TRBV5-5 and TRBJ1-4; no definite D call. V was clipped by 3 bases and J by 7 bases, with 7 bases between them. The CDR3 covers 12 residues. CDR1 SGHKS and CDR2 YYEKEE come from the germline V gene (reference sequence). The CDR3, as DNA: TGTGCCAGCAGCTCCGCGAGTGAAAAACTGTTTTTT. This translates into CASSSASEKLFF.

The chain recombines TRBV18 with TRBJ1-2; 8 positions agree with TRBD1. This CDR3 is 15 amino acids long. Germline loops: CDR1 KGHSH, CDR2 LQKENI. After removal of 5 bases from V and 5 bases from J, the junction contained 10 bases not matched to a gene. The CDR3 here is CASSNGTGLLYGYTF. CDR3 sequence (DNA): TGTGCCAGCTCAAACGGGACAGGTTTGCTTTATGGCTACACCTTC.

This clone occurred once. The chain links TRBV6-5 to TRBJ2-6; no firm D call. The germline gives CDR1 MNHEY, CDR2 SVGAGI. CDR3 length: 15 residues. Trimming cost V 2 bases and J 1 base, with 6 bases left between them. CDR3 coding DNA: TGTGCCAGCAGTTACGCAGGATCTGGGGCCAACGTCCTGACTTTC. Translated: CASSYAGSGANVLTF.

This rearrangement joins TRBV6-4 to TRBJ2-2; 9 bases line up with TRBD1. V gave up 6 bases and J gave up 5 bases; unmatched junction bases: 4. Germline CDR1 and CDR2: MRHNA and SNTAGT. This CDR3 contains 14 residues. The CDR3 sequence: CASRWTGETGELFF. The CDR3 bases are TGTGCCAGCAGATGGACAGGGGAAACCGGGGAGCTGTTTTTT.

Remarks on this clone: Germline is not matched at one junction end, which may reflect a read error. V is TRBV6-1 and J is TRBJ2-2, with D perhaps TRBD2 (5 bases). CDR1 and CDR2 from the germline V gene are MNHNS and SASEGT. The CDR3 consists of 20 residues. This chain's CDR3 is CASREVTASRGSRGTGELFF. The CDR3 DNA reads as TGTGCCAGCAGGGAAGTTACAGCCTCCCGGGGTTCTCGGGGCACCGGGGAGCTGTTTTTT.

This chain connects TRBV4-3 to TRBJ2-3, with TRBD2 matching over 10 bases. The CDR3 contains 18 residues. The V segment lost 4 bases and the J segment 4 bases; nucleotides outside the gene matches: 14. Germline loops: CDR1 LGHNA, CDR2 YSLEER. DNA for the CDR3: TGCGCCAGCAGCCGAACCTTACTTTCTAGCGGGAGTTCAGATACGCAGTATTTT. This encodes CASSRTLLSSGSSDTQYF.

The J gene is TRBJ1-4, the V gene TRBV19, with D perhaps TRBD1 (5 bases). The CDR3 has 14 residues. CDR1 and CDR2 (germline): LNHDA, SQIVND (reference sequence). Trimming removed 5 bases from V and 4 bases from J, with 11 bases in between. Here the CDR3 DNA reads TGTGCCAGTAGTGACAGAGGGATTAATGAAAAACTGTTTTTT. Protein sequence: CASSDRGINEKLFF.

The V and J genes are TRBV10-2 and TRBJ2-7, with TRBD2 matching 9 bases. Germline CDR1 and CDR2: WSHSY and SAAADI. Trimming took 5 bases from V and 7 from J; bases not matched to a gene: 12. The CDR3 totals 15 residues. CDR3 DNA sequence: TGCGCCAGCAGTTTGGTAGCGGGAGCGCCTGGGGAGCAGTACTTC. As protein: CASSLVAGAPGEQYF.

The V and J genes are TRBV15 and TRBJ1-4; 7 nucleotides line up with TRBD1. CDR1 is LNHNV, CDR2 YYDKDF, per germline (reference sequence). J gave up 3 bases and V 4 bases, and 5 bases lay outside the gene matches. This CDR3 spans 15 amino acids. The CDR3 sequence is CATSTQGWANEKLFF. The CDR3 DNA is TGTGCCACCAGCACACAGGGGTGGGCTAATGAAAAACTGTTTTTT.

The rearrangement joins TRBV7-9 to TRBJ1-1; TRBD1 matches at 7 bases. V gave up 5 bases and J gave up 5 bases; unmatched junction bases: 11. Germline CDR1 and CDR2: SEHNR and FQNEAQ (reference sequence). The CDR3 has 15 amino acids. CDR3 in amino acids: CASSREGAKGTEAFF. As DNA, the CDR3 is TGTGCCAGCAGCCGAGAGGGGGCCAAAGGGACTGAAGCTTTCTTT.

The rearrangement uses TRBV15 and TRBJ2-4; 10 bases align to TRBD2. Germline CDR1 and CDR2: LNHNV and YYDKDF (reference sequence). Unmatched junction bases numbered 7, after V lost 2 bases and J lost 0 bases. The CDR3 has 18 residues. DNA for the CDR3: TGTGCCACCAGCAGACACCAACTAGCGGGACTAGCCAAAAACATTCAGTACTTC. This sequence encodes CATSRHQLAGLAKNIQYF. Looking up the rest from reference TRBV15 and TRBJ2-4 gives the full variable domain: DAMVIQNPRYQVTQFGKPVTLSCSQTLNHNVMYWYQQKSSQAPKLLFHYYDKDFNNEADTPDNFQSRRPNTSFCFLDIRSPGLGDTAMYLCATSRHQLAGLAKNIQYFGAGTRLSVL.

This clone appeared a single time. The chain joins TRBV5-6 to TRBJ2-7; D perhaps matches TRBD2 (6 bases). CDR3 length: 14 residues. From germline, CDR1 is SGHDT and CDR2 YYEEEE. V was pared by 5 bases and J by 0 bases, with 12 bases between. CDR3 sequence: CASRTLANSYEQYF. The CDR3 DNA reads TGTGCCAGCAGAACGCTAGCGAACTCCTACGAGCAGTACTTC.

The rearrangement uses TRBV6-1 and TRBJ2-1; 10 bases agree with TRBD2. Trimming at V came to 4 bases and at J to 5 bases, leaving 8 bases not matched to a gene. Germline V gene data show CDR1 as MNHNS and CDR2 as SASEGT. The CDR3 loop spans 16 amino acids. The CDR3 DNA is TGTGCCAGCAGTGCCCTCCCACTAGCGGGAAACAATGAGCAGTTCTTC. This encodes CASSALPLAGNNEQFF.

CDR3 DNA: TGCGCCAGCAGTGAGGACAATGAGCAGTTCTTC. As protein: CASSEDNEQFF. The V gene is TRBV10-1, the J gene TRBJ2-1; D uncertain. Germline V CDR1 and CDR2: WNHNN, SYGVQD (reference sequence). V was shortened by 2 bases and J by 5 bases, with 1 base between the two germline ends. This CDR3 contains 11 residues.

The chain links TRBV6-5 to TRBJ2-7, with 9 bases matching TRBD1. Per the germline V gene, CDR1 is MNHEY and CDR2 is SVGAGI. There are 14 residues in the CDR3. V lost 4 bases to trimming and J lost 3 bases; unmatched junction nucleotides: 4. The CDR3 spells CASSWDRDSYEQYF. The DNA for the CDR3 is TGTGCCAGCAGTTGGGACAGGGACAGCTACGAGCAGTACTTC.

For this clone: The germline gene is not matched at one end of the junction; a read error may be the cause. V usage is TRBV18 and J usage is TRBJ2-7; 10 nucleotides align to TRBD2. The CDR3 is 15 amino acids. CDR1 and CDR2 (germline): KGHSH, LQKENI. The CDR3 sequence is CASSPPSGGSNEQYF. The CDR3 DNA is TGTGCCAGCTCACCTCCTAGCGGGGGCTCCAACGAGCAGTACTTC.